The 19 T cell receptor beta chains given below trace back to one sample, sequenced in a study of Ad26.COV2.S vaccination and SARS-CoV-2 variants. Stated treatment: 15 to 20 received Ad26.COV2.S at low or high dose, single or two shots; about 5 received placebo; per-sample allocation not given. Following the first vaccine or placebo injection, samples were taken on day 63. Profiled with immunoSEQ multiplex PCR; TCRdb holds only in-frame clones, not every one. Of approximately 300,000 clones listed, 70% to 90% are singletons. The sequencing here drew on peripheral blood, taken in a trial of Ad26.COV2.S vaccine versus placebo. The receptor set was obtained from a person between 18 and 59 years old who received the Ad26.COV2.S COVID-19 vaccine or a placebo.

The chain joins TRBV28 to TRBJ1-2; weak D call: TRBD1 (5 bases). Trimming removed 0 bases from V and 3 bases from J, with 8 bases in between. Germline CDR1 reads MDHEN; CDR2 reads SYDVKM. This CDR3 comprises 14 residues. CDR3 in amino acids: CASSLWGRDYGYTF. The CDR3 region has the DNA TGTGCCAGCAGTTTATGGGGACGGGACTATGGCTACACCTTC.

For this clone: Other nucleotide sequences from this sample produce the same CDR3. The chain recombines TRBV7-9 with TRBJ1-1, with D unresolved. The ends were cut back, 5 bases at V and 0 bases at J, with 13 bases in the middle. The CDR3 extends over 15 amino acids. CDR1 and CDR2 from the germline V gene are SEHNR and FQNEAQ (reference sequence). This chain's CDR3 is CASSPVGGLNTEAFF. CDR3 nucleotide sequence: TGTGCCAGCAGCCCTGTGGGAGGACTGAACACTGAAGCTTTCTTT.

A few counts support this clone. The V call is TRBV10-3, the J call TRBJ1-3; the D gene is possibly TRBD1 (6 bases). Trimming stripped 4 bases from V and 0 bases from J, with 10 bases between. This CDR3 has 15 residues. Germline CDR1 reads ENHRY; CDR2 reads SYGVKD. The CDR3 region is CAISGSGVSGNTIYF. In nucleotides, the CDR3 is TGTGCCATCAGTGGATCAGGGGTCTCTGGAAACACCATATATTTT.

The J gene is TRBJ1-1, the V gene TRBV9; perhaps TRBD1 as D (5 bases). The CDR3 contains 15 residues. The V and J ends lost 0 bases and 4 bases respectively, with 13 bases between them. Germline V gene data show CDR1 as SGDLS and CDR2 as YYNGEE. CDR3 loop: CASSVATGLGTEAFF. The CDR3 nucleotides are TGTGCCAGCAGCGTAGCTACAGGTTTGGGCACTGAAGCTTTCTTT. Full variable domain (remainder filled in from reference TRBV9 and TRBJ1-1): DSGVTQTPKHLITATGQRVTLRCSPRSGDLSVYWYQQSLDQGLQFLIQYYNGEERAKGNILERFSAQQFPDLHSELNLSSLELGDSALYFCASSVATGLGTEAFFGQGTRLTVV.

The chain links TRBV6-1 to TRBJ1-2; the D gene is possibly TRBD1 (6 bases). The CDR3 has 14 residues. Germline CDR1 reads MNHNS; CDR2 reads SASEGT. Between the trimmed V and J ends, which lost 2 bases and 2 bases, there was a span of 9 bases. The CDR3 DNA sequence: TGTGCCAGCAGTGAATGGGACATAAACTATGGCTACACCTTC. It is translated as CASSEWDINYGYTF.

This chain joins TRBV19 and TRBJ2-1, with a tentative D call TRBD1 (7 bases). With 0 bases removed from V and 0 bases from J, the gap between germline ends came to 15 bases. Germline CDR1 reads LNHDA; CDR2 reads SQIVND (reference sequence). CDR3 size: 18 residues. CDR3 residues: CASSIDSGTAGSYNEQFF. In nucleotides, the CDR3 is TGTGCCAGTAGTATAGACTCCGGGACAGCGGGCTCCTACAATGAGCAGTTCTTC.

This chain joins TRBV24-1 and TRBJ2-1, with a possible D match to TRBD2 (7 bases). V lost 3 bases to trimming and J lost 6 bases, with 20 bases between them. Looked up from germline, CDR1 is KGHDR and CDR2 is SFDVKD. The CDR3 loop spans 17 amino acids. This CDR3 reads CATSDPLRGGFSNEQFF. CDR3 bases: TGTGCCACCAGTGATCCGTTGAGGGGGGGGTTTTCCAATGAGCAGTTCTTC.

CDR3: CASSQEPDSYYGYTF. The DNA for the CDR3 is TGTGCCAGCAGCCAAGAGCCAGACAGTTACTATGGCTACACCTTC. This chain joins TRBV3-1 (or the pseudogene TRBV3-2) and TRBJ1-2, with D perhaps matching TRBD1 (5 bases). Germline CDR1 reads LGHDT; CDR2 reads YNNKEL (reference sequence). The CDR3 loop spans 15 amino acids. V was pared by 0 bases and J by 3 bases, with 11 bases between.

This chain links TRBV5-1 with TRBJ1-1; D might be TRBD1 (5 bases). The germline V gene encodes CDR1 SGHRS and CDR2 YFSETQ. This CDR3 has 13 amino acids. Trimming stripped 7 bases from V and 3 bases from J, with 13 bases between. The CDR3 DNA is TGCGCCAGCGGCAGGGAACCTGACACTGAAGCTTTCTTT. Translation: CASGREPDTEAFF.

The chain is built from TRBV3-1 (or the pseudogene TRBV3-2) and TRBJ2-7, with a possible D match to TRBD2 (5 bases). The CDR3 totals 13 residues. The germline gives CDR1 LGHDT, CDR2 YNNKEL (reference sequence). V gave up 5 bases and J gave up 1 base, with 9 bases separating them. CDR3 sequence (DNA): TGTGCCAGCAGCGAGAGGGTTTCCTACGAGCAGTACTTC. Translated, it gives CASSERVSYEQYF.

CDR3 sequence: CSVGEQGNYGYTF. Here the CDR3 DNA reads TGCAGCGTTGGAGAACAGGGAAACTATGGCTACACCTTC. The chain combines TRBV29-1 with TRBJ1-2; D might be TRBD1 (6 bases). The V gene lost 4 bases and the J gene lost 2 bases, with 11 bases spanning the gap. The CDR3 extends over 13 amino acids. CDR1 and CDR2 (germline): SQVTM, ANQGSEA.

This sequence joins TRBV5-1 and TRBJ2-5; 7 bases map to TRBD2. V dropped 4 bases and J dropped 3; count of bases not matched to a gene: 9. Germline values: CDR1 SGHRS, CDR2 YFSETQ. The CDR3 extends over 15 amino acids. CDR3 nucleotides: TGCGCCAGCAGCCCCGGGGGGAGAGCAGAAGAGACCCAGTACTTC. Amino acids: CASSPGGRAEETQYF.

This clone was detected only once. The chain is built from TRBV2 and TRBJ2-3, with TRBD1 as a possible D gene (5 bases). The CDR3 consists of 13 residues. Trimming took 6 bases from V and 1 from J, leaving 8 bases between them. CDR1 is SNHLY and CDR2 is FYNNEI in the germline V gene. CDR3 nucleotide sequence: TGTGCCAGCAGGGAGACAGGCACAGATACGCAGTATTTT. The encoded protein is CASRETGTDTQYF. The whole variable domain, remainder taken from reference TRBV2 and TRBJ2-3, is EPEVTQTPSHQVTQMGQEVILRCVPISNHLYFYWYRQILGQKVEFLVSFYNNEISEKSEIFDDQFSVERPDGSNFTLKIRSTKLEDSAMYFCASRETGTDTQYFGPGTRLTVL.

The J gene is TRBJ2-7, the V gene TRBV6-5; D may be TRBD1 (5 bases). The CDR3 is 14 amino acids. CDR1 is MNHEY, CDR2 SVGAGI, per germline. Trimming removed 3 bases from V and 6 bases from J, with 15 bases in between. The CDR3: CASSYRAGKGEQYF. CDR3 DNA: TGTGCCAGCAGTTATAGGGCAGGGAAGGGCGAGCAGTACTTC.

This clone was picked up one time. This sequence joins TRBV4-1 and TRBJ2-3; 10 bases align to TRBD2. V was pared by 4 bases and J by 1 base, with 5 bases of the junction left unmatched. This CDR3 contains 16 residues. Germline values: CDR1 MGHRA, CDR2 YSYEKL. The CDR3, as DNA: TGCGCCAGCAGCCGCATCGGGACTAGCGGCACAGATACGCAGTATTTT. It yields the protein CASSRIGTSGTDTQYF.

This chain joins TRBV5-6 and TRBJ1-3; D possibly corresponds to TRBD1 (6 bases). Germline V gene lookup returns CDR1 SGHDT and CDR2 YYEEEE. Trimming took 4 bases from V and 0 from J, leaving 11 bases between them. This CDR3 has 15 residues. The CDR3 region is CASSPGQGSGNTIYF. CDR3 nucleotides: TGTGCCAGCAGCCCGGGACAAGGCTCTGGAAACACCATATATTTT.

This chain connects TRBV10-1 to TRBJ2-7; the D gene is possibly TRBD1 (5 bases). The germline CDR1 and CDR2 sequences are WNHNN and SYGVQD (reference sequence). V was shortened by 6 bases and J by 7 bases, with 16 bases between the two germline ends. The CDR3 sequence is 13 residues long. The CDR3, as DNA: TGCGCCAGCAGGCCTTCAGGGTCGGAGGAGCAGTACTTC. Its translation: CASRPSGSEEQYF.

This rearrangement joins TRBV28 to TRBJ1-6; D uncertain. The CDR3 spans 17 residues. The V gene lost 6 bases and the J gene lost 0 bases, with 15 bases spanning the gap. The germline CDR1 and CDR2 sequences are MDHEN and SYDVKM. CDR3 coding DNA: TGTGCCAGCAGCCCCGGCCCTTCTAGCTCCTATAATTCACCCCTCCACTTT. It codes for CASSPGPSSSYNSPLHF. Full variable domain (rest looked up from reference TRBV28 and TRBJ1-6): DVKVTQSSRYLVKRTGEKVFLECVQDMDHENMFWYRQDPGLGLRLIYFSYDVKMKEKGDIPEGYSVSREKKERFSLILESASTNQTSMYLCASSPGPSSSYNSPLHFGNGTRLTVT.

The rearrangement joins TRBV5-1 to TRBJ1-4; possibly TRBD1 for D (5 bases). CDR1 is SGHRS and CDR2 is YFSETQ in the germline V gene. The CDR3 totals 16 residues. Trimming cost V 2 bases and J 5 bases, with 16 bases left between them. The CDR3 coding sequence is TGCGCCAGCAGCTTCCTAGGGGTAGGGGCGAATGAAAAACTGTTTTTT. It encodes CASSFLGVGANEKLFF.